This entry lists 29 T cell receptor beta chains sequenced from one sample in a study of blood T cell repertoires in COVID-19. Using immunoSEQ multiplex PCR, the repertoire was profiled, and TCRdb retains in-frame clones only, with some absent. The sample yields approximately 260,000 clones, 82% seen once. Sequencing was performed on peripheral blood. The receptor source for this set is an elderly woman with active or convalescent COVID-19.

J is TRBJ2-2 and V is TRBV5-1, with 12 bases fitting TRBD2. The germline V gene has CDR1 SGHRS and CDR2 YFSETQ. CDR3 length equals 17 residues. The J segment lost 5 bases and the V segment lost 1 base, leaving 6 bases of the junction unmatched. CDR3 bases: TGCGCCAGCAGCTTGTATTTGACTAGCGGGAGTACCGGGGAGCTGTTTTTT. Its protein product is CASSLYLTSGSTGELFF.

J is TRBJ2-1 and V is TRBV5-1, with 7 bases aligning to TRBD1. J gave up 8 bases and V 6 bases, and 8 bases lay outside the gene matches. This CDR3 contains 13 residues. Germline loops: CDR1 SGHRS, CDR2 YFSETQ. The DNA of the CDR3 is TGCGCCAGCAACCAAAGGACAGGTTATGAGCAGTTCTTC. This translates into CASNQRTGYEQFF.

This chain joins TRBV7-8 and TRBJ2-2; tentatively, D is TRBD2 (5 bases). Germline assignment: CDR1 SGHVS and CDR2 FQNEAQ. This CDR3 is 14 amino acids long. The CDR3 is CVTARLPNTGELFF. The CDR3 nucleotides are TGTGTCACAGCCCGACTACCTAACACCGGGGAGCTGTTTTTT.

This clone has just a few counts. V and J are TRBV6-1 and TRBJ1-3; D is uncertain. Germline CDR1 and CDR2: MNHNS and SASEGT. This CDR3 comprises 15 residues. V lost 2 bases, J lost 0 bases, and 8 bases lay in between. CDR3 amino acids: CASSELAPSGNTIYF. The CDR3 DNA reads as TGTGCCAGCAGTGAACTAGCCCCCTCTGGAAACACCATATATTTT.

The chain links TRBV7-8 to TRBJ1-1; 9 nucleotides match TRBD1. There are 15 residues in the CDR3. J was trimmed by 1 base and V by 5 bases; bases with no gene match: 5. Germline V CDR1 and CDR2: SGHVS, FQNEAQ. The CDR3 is CASSTKTGGNTEAFF. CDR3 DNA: TGTGCCAGCAGCACGAAGACAGGGGGGAACACTGAAGCTTTCTTT.

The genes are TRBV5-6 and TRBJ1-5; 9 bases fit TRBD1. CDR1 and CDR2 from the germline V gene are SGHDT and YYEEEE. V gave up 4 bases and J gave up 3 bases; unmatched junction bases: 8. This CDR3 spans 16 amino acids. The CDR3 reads CASSLQGASSNQPQHF. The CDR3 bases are TGTGCCAGCAGCCTACAGGGGGCGTCGTCCAATCAGCCCCAGCATTTT. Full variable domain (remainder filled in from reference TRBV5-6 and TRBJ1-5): DAGVTQSPTHLIKTRGQQVTLRCSPKSGHDTVSWYQQALGQGPQFIFQYYEEEERQRGNFPDRFSGHQFPNYSSELNVNALLLGDSALYLCASSLQGASSNQPQHFGDGTRLSIL.

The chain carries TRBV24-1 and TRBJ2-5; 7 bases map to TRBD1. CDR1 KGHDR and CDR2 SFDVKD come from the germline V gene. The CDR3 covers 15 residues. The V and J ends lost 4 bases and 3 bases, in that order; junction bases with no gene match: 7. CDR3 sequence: CATSEVGQMKETQYF. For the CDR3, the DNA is TGTGCCACCAGTGAGGTGGGACAGATGAAAGAGACCCAGTACTTC.

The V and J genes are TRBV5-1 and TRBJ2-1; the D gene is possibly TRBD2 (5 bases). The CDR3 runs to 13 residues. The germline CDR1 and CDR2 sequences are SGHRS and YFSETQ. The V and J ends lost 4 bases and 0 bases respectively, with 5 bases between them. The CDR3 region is CASSGSSYNEQFF. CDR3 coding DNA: TGCGCCAGCAGCGGGAGCTCCTACAATGAGCAGTTCTTC.

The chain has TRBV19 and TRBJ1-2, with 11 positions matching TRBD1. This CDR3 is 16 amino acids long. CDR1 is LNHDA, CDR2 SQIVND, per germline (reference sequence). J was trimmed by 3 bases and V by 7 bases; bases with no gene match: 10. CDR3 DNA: TGTGCCAGTACCCTGGACAGGGGGCCTAGGTACTATGGCTACACCTTC. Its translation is CASTLDRGPRYYGYTF. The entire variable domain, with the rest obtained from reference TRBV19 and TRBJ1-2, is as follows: DGGITQSPKYLFRKEGQNVTLSCEQNLNHDAMYWYRQDPGQGLRLIYYSQIVNDFQKGDIAEGYSVSREKKESFPLTVTSAQKNPTAFYLCASTLDRGPRYYGYTFGSGTRLTVV.

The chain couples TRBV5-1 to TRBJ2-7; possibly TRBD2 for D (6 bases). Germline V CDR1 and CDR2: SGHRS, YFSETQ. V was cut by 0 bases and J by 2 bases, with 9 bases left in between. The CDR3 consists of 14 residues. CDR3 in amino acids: CASSLASATYEQYF. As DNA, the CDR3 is TGCGCCAGCAGCTTGGCTAGCGCAACCTACGAGCAGTACTTC.

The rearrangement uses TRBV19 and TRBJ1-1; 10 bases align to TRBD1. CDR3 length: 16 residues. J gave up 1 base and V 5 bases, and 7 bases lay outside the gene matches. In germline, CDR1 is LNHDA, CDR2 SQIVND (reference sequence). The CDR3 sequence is CASSVGQGGSNTEAFF. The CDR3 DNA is TGTGCCAGTAGTGTCGGACAGGGGGGGTCGAACACTGAAGCTTTCTTT.

CDR3 region: CASSLGTNYGYTF. In DNA, the CDR3 is TGTGCCAGCAGCTTAGGTACTAACTATGGCTACACCTTC. The chain joins TRBV7-9 to TRBJ1-2; D is ambiguous. CDR3 length equals 13 residues. The germline gives CDR1 SEHNR, CDR2 FQNEAQ (reference sequence). V was trimmed by 1 base and J by 0 bases, leaving 3 bases between them.

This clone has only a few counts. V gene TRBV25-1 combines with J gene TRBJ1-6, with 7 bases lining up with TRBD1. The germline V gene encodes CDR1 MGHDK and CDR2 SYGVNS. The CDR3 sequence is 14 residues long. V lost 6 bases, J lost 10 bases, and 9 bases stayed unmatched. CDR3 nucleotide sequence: TGTGCCAGCAGGGGGACAGACCTCGAATCACCCCTCCACTTT. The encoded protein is CASRGTDLESPLHF.

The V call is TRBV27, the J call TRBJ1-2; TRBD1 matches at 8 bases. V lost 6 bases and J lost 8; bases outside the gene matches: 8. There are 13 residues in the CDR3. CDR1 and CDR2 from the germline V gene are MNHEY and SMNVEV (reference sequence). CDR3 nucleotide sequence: TGTGCCAGCAGCCCTGACAGGGGCGGCGGCTACACCTTC. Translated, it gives CASSPDRGGGYTF.

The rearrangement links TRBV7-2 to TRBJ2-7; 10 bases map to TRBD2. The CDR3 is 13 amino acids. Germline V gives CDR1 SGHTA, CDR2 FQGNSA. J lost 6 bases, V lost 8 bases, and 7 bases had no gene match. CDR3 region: CASGSGRAAEQYF. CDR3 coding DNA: TGTGCCAGCGGCAGCGGGAGGGCCGCCGAGCAGTACTTC.

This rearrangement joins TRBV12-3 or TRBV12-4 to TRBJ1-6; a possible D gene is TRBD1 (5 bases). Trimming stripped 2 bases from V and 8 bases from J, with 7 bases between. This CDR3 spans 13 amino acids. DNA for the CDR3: TGTGCCAGCAGTTTATTAGGGGATTCACCCCTCCACTTT. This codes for CASSLLGDSPLHF.

Here the CDR3 reads CASSPPGTPSSGNTIYF. CDR3 sequence (DNA): TGTGCCAGCTCACCACCTGGGACACCGAGCTCTGGAAACACCATATATTTT. The chain has TRBV18 and TRBJ1-3, with TRBD1 as a possible D gene (6 bases). This CDR3 region has 17 residues. Per the germline V gene, CDR1 is KGHSH and CDR2 is LQKENI. V gave up 0 bases and J gave up 0 bases, with 12 bases separating them.

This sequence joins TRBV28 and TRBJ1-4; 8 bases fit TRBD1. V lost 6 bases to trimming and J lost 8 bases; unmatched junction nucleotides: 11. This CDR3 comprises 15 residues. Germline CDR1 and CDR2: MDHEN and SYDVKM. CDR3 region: CASSFADRAVEKLFF. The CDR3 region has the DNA TGTGCCAGCAGCTTCGCGGACAGGGCGGTCGAAAAACTGTTTTTT. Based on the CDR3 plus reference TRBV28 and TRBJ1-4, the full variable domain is DVKVTQSSRYLVKRTGEKVFLECVQDMDHENMFWYRQDPGLGLRLIYFSYDVKMKEKGDIPEGYSVSREKKERFSLILESASTNQTSMYLCASSFADRAVEKLFFGSGTQLSVL.

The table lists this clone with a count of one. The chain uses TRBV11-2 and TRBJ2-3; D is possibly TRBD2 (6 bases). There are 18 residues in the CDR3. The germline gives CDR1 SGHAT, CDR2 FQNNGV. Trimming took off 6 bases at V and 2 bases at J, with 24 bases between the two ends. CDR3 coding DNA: TGTGCCAGCAGGGACCGGGACTCCCGACGAAATAACACAGATACGCAGTATTTT. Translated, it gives CASRDRDSRRNNTDTQYF. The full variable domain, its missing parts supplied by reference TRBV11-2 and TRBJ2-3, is EAGVAQSPRYKIIEKRQSVAFWCNPISGHATLYWYQQILGQGPKLLIQFQNNGVVDDSQLPKDRFSAERLKGVDSTLKIQPAKLEDSAVYLCASRDRDSRRNNTDTQYFGPGTRLTVL.

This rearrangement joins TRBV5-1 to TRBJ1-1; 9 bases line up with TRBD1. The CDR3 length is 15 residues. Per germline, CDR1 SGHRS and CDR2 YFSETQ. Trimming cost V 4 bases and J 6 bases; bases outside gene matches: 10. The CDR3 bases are TGCGCCAGCAGCCGGGACAGGGTAAGCTACGCTGAAGCTTTCTTT. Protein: CASSRDRVSYAEAFF.

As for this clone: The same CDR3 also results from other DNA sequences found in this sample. The CDR3 DNA reads as TGTGCCAGCAGCGTAGGGCTAGCGGGTTACAATGAGCAGTTCTTC. This translates into CASSVGLAGYNEQFF. The rearrangement joins TRBV9 to TRBJ2-1; 8 bases align to TRBD2. The CDR3 totals 15 residues. Germline-derived CDR1 and CDR2 are SGDLS and YYNGEE. V trimming: 0 bases; J trimming: 4 bases; junction bases outside the gene matches: 3.

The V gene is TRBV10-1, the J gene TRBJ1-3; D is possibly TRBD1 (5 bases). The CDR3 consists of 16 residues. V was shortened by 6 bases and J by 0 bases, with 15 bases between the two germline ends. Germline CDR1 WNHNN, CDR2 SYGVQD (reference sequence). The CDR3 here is CASSTADTSSGNTIYF. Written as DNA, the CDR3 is TGCGCCAGCAGCACCGCGGACACATCCTCTGGAAACACCATATATTTT.

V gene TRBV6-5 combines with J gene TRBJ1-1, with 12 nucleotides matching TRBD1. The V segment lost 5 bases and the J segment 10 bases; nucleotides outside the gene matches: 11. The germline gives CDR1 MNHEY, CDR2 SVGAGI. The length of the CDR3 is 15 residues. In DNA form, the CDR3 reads TGTGCCAGCAGTCTCAGGGACAGGGGGCGGGTTGGAGCTTTCTTT. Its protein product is CASSLRDRGRVGAFF.

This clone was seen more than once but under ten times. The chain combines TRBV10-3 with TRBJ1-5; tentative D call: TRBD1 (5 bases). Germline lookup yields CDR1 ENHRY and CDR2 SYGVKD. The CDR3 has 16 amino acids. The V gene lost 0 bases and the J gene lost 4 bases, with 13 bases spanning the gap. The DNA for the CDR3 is TGTGCCATCAGTGAGTCCAGGGCGATTTCGAATCAGCCCCAGCATTTT. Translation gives CAISESRAISNQPQHF.

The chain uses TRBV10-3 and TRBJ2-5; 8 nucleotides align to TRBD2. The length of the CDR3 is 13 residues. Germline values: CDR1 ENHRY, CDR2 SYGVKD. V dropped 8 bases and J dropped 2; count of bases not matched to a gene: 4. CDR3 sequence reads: CAIQLAEQETQYF. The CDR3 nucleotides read TGTGCCATCCAACTAGCGGAACAAGAGACCCAGTACTTC.

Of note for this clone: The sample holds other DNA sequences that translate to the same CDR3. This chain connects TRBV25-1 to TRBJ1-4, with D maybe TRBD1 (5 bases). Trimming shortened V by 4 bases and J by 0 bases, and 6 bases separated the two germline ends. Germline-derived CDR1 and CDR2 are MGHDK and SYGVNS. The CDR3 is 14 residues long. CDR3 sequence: CASSARATNEKLFF. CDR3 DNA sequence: TGTGCCAGCAGTGCCAGGGCAACTAATGAAAAACTGTTTTTT.

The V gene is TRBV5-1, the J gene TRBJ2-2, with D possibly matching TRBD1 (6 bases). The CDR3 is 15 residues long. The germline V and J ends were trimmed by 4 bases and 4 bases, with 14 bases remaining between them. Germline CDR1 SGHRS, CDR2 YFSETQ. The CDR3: CASSPTGWGTGELFF. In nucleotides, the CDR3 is TGCGCCAGCAGCCCCACAGGGTGGGGCACCGGGGAGCTGTTTTTT.

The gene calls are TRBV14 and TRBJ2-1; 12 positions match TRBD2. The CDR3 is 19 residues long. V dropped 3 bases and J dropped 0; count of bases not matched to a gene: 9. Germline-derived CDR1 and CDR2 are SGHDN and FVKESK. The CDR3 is CASSHRRTSGTHSYNEQFF. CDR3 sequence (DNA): TGTGCCAGCAGCCACCGGAGGACTAGCGGGACCCACTCCTACAATGAGCAGTTCTTC.

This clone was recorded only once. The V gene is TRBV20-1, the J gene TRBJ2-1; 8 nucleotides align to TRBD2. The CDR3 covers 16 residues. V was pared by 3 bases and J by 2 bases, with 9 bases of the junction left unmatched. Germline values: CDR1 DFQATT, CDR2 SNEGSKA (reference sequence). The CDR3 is CSASGSSGSTYNEQFF. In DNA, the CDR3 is TGCAGTGCTAGTGGGTCTAGCGGGTCCACCTACAATGAGCAGTTCTTC.